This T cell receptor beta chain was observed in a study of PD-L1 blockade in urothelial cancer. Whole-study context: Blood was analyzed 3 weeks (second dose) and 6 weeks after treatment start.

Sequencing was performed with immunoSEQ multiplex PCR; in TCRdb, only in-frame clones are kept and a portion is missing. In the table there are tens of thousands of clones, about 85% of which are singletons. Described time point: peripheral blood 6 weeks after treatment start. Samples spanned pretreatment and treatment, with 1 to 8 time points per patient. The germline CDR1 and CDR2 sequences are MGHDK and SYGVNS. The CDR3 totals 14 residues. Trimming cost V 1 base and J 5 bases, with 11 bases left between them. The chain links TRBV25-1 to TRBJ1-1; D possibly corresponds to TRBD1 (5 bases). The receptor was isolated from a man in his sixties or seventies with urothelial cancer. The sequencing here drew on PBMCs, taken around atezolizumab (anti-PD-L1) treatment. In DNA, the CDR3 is TGTGCCAGCAGTGAATCCCCGACAGAGACTGAAGCTTTCTTT. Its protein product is CASSESPTETEAFF.